This T cell receptor beta chain was profiled in a study of blood T cells in healthy people across ages. On the study more broadly: Capture via template switching afforded approximately one barcoded beta molecule per two T cells.

Germline CDR1 and CDR2: KGHDR and SFDVKD. The CDR3 loop spans 15 amino acids. V was clipped by 4 bases and J by 8 bases, with 18 bases between them. Total RNA extracted from each sample amounted to at least 5.5 micrograms. PCR was performed a second time for roughly 7 to 11 cycles using a sample-barcoded 5' primer and a J-beta primer mix. TCRdb reanalysed the 5' RACE reads using MiXCR and keeps one entry per CDR3 protein. The sample records about 670,000 distinct CDR3 sequences, under 65% being singletons. The sample consisted of blood. The clonotype was recovered from a woman older than 75 in good health. The chain links TRBV24-1 to TRBJ2-3, with a weak D call TRBD1 (6 bases). CDR3 coding DNA: TGTGCCACCAGTGACCCAGGGCGGACACAGGGTACGCAGTATTTT. This translates into CATSDPGRTQGTQYF.